The source of this T cell receptor (beta chain) is a study of cytomegalovirus exposure and HLA in healthy donors. The overall study: Researchers previously reported finding 90 million to 130 million unique TCR beta sequences from roughly 200 million T cells.

PCR was performed using 60 Vbeta and 13 Jbeta primers. TCRdb's copy holds only in-frame clones and misses some; the assay was immunoSEQ multiplex PCR. The repertoire holds around 170,000 clones, with over 75% as singletons. The sequenced sample consisted of PBMCs. The sequence was obtained from a man between 45 and 60 years old in good health and CMV-seropositive.

The CDR3 sequence: CASSLGSGDEQYF. Here the CDR3 DNA reads TGTGCCAGCAGCTTGGGTTCGGGAGACGAGCAGTACTTC. The chain combines TRBV7-2 with TRBJ2-7, with D perhaps TRBD2 (6 bases). Germline values: CDR1 SGHTA, CDR2 FQGNSA. With 3 bases removed from V and 5 bases from J, the gap between germline ends came to 11 bases. CDR3 length: 13 residues.